The following is a T cell receptor beta chain sequence with its context. This record comes from a study of blood T cell repertoires in COVID-19. Per the authors' pipeline: How many nucleated cells were present was estimated from reference gene primer amplification. TCRdb keeps only in-frame clones here, not all; method: immunoSEQ multiplex PCR. The V and J calls and clone size come from that table; D and trimming were worked out from the DNA. The sample carries around 200,000 clones, approximately 84% recorded once. The CDR3 is 14 amino acids. V lost 1 base, J lost 5 bases, and 12 bases lay in between. CDR1 and CDR2 (germline): SGDLS, YYNGEE. Adults between about 18 and 95 years of age took part from some 25 US areas.

Material for sequencing was PBMCs or T cells enriched from blood (not recorded which). This sequence was found in a woman younger than 45 who had recovered from COVID-19. The genes are TRBV9 and TRBJ1-1; D is perhaps TRBD1 (5 bases). CDR3 sequence (DNA): TGTGCCAGCAGCGTAAGCCAGGGAAGAACTGAAGCTTTCTTT. The encoded protein is CASSVSQGRTEAFF.